A selection of T cell receptor beta chains follows, all from one sample in a study of cytomegalovirus exposure and HLA in healthy donors. Produced via immunoSEQ multiplex PCR; TCRdb's table is partial and in-frame only. The sample includes about 110,000 clones, about 85% of them seen just once. The specimen was PBMCs. The receptor set was obtained from a man aged 50-59 years in good health and CMV-seronegative. The CDR3 runs from the conserved cysteine through the conserved F or W. Each record gives: J gene, V gene, D gene, clone size, CDR3 protein, CDR3 DNA. The D gene is left open where the match is weak. Clone size appears in some rows only: once, few, many, or a class for an expanded clone.

J gene: TRBJ1-2; V gene: TRBV18; D gene: -; clone size: -; CDR3 protein: CASSPQSGDGYTF; CDR3 DNA: TGTGCCAGCTCACCACAGTCAGGGGATGGCTACACCTTC
J gene: TRBJ1-1; V gene: TRBV7-2; D gene: -; clone size: few; CDR3 protein: CASSFSTEREAFF; CDR3 DNA: TGTGCCAGCAGCTTCTCGACGGAGCGTGAAGCTTTCTTT
J gene: TRBJ2-3; V gene: TRBV15; D gene: -; clone size: -; CDR3 protein: CATSRPSGLDTDTQYF; CDR3 DNA: TGTGCCACCAGCAGACCCAGCGGGTTAGACACAGATACGCAGTATTTT
J gene: TRBJ1-3; V gene: TRBV6-6; D gene: -; clone size: -; CDR3 protein: CASSYAGSGNTIYF; CDR3 DNA: TGTGCCAGCAGTTACGCAGGCTCTGGAAACACCATATATTTT
J gene: TRBJ1-2; V gene: TRBV2; D gene: TRBD1; clone size: -; CDR3 protein: CASSGGQGRSYGYTF; CDR3 DNA: TGTGCCAGCAGTGGAGGACAGGGGAGAAGCTATGGCTACACCTTC
J gene: TRBJ2-7; V gene: TRBV4-3; D gene: TRBD2; clone size: -; CDR3 protein: CASSQGSGGHDEQYF; CDR3 DNA: TGCGCCAGCAGCCAAGGAAGCGGGGGGCACGACGAGCAGTACTTC
J gene: TRBJ1-1; V gene: TRBV9; D gene: -; clone size: -; CDR3 protein: CASSVAGGDTEAFF; CDR3 DNA: TGTGCCAGCAGCGTAGCTGGGGGGGACACTGAAGCTTTCTTT
J gene: TRBJ1-5; V gene: TRBV5-6; D gene: TRBD1; clone size: few; CDR3 protein: CASSLGLGTGSNQPQHF; CDR3 DNA: TGTGCCAGCAGCTTGGGTCTTGGGACAGGGAGTAATCAGCCCCAGCATTTT
J gene: TRBJ1-1; V gene: TRBV28; D gene: -; clone size: once; CDR3 protein: CASSPQGSEAFF; CDR3 DNA: TGTGCCAGCAGTCCTCAGGGGAGTGAAGCTTTCTTT
J gene: TRBJ2-3; V gene: TRBV2; D gene: TRBD1; clone size: few; CDR3 protein: CASSGGQDSTDTQYF; CDR3 DNA: TGTGCCAGCAGCGGGGGACAGGACAGCACAGATACGCAGTATTTT
J gene: TRBJ2-1; V gene: TRBV9; D gene: TRBD2; clone size: -; CDR3 protein: CASSAKGLASSYNEQFF; CDR3 DNA: TGTGCCAGCAGCGCCAAGGGACTAGCGAGCTCCTACAATGAGCAGTTCTTC
J gene: TRBJ2-7; V gene: TRBV7-8; D gene: TRBD2; clone size: -; CDR3 protein: CASRTGTSGESSYEQYF; CDR3 DNA: TGTGCCAGCAGGACCGGGACTAGCGGGGAGAGCTCCTACGAGCAGTACTTC
J gene: TRBJ2-1; V gene: TRBV9; D gene: -; clone size: few; CDR3 protein: CASSVGVSGGRSYNEQFF; CDR3 DNA: TGTGCCAGCAGCGTAGGGGTTAGCGGTGGGAGGTCCTACAATGAGCAGTTCTTC
J gene: TRBJ2-2; V gene: TRBV19; D gene: -; clone size: -; CDR3 protein: CASSIITGELFF; CDR3 DNA: TGTGCCAGTAGTATCATCACCGGGGAGCTGTTTTTT
J gene: TRBJ2-1; V gene: TRBV9; D gene: -; clone size: -; CDR3 protein: CASSPLDYNEQFF; CDR3 DNA: TGTGCCAGCAGCCCACTAGACTACAATGAGCAGTTCTTC
J gene: TRBJ2-2; V gene: TRBV6-1; D gene: TRBD1; clone size: -; CDR3 protein: CASSSGTGGTGELFF; CDR3 DNA: TGTGCCAGCAGTTCCGGGACAGGGGGCACCGGGGAGCTGTTTTTT
J gene: TRBJ1-4; V gene: TRBV25-1; D gene: -; clone size: -; CDR3 protein: CASSTPYGEKLFF; CDR3 DNA: TGTGCCAGCAGTACCCCCTACGGGGAAAAACTGTTTTTT
J gene: TRBJ1-6; V gene: TRBV2; D gene: -; clone size: -; CDR3 protein: CASRYGRVSLDSPLHF; CDR3 DNA: TGTGCCAGCAGGTACGGCAGGGTGTCCTTGGATTCACCCCTCCACTTT
J gene: TRBJ2-5; V gene: TRBV6-1; D gene: -; clone size: -; CDR3 protein: CASTQRKTEETQYF; CDR3 DNA: TGTGCCAGCACCCAAAGGAAGACAGAAGAGACCCAGTACTTC
J gene: TRBJ2-1; V gene: TRBV19; D gene: TRBD2; clone size: -; CDR3 protein: CASSISSGRYNEQFF; CDR3 DNA: TGTGCCAGTAGTATTTCTAGCGGGAGGTACAATGAGCAGTTCTTC
J gene: TRBJ2-3; V gene: TRBV28; D gene: TRBD2; clone size: -; CDR3 protein: CASSSFRLAGGTDTQYF; CDR3 DNA: TGTGCCAGCAGTAGCTTCCGCCTAGCGGGAGGCACAGATACGCAGTATTTT
J gene: TRBJ1-2; V gene: TRBV7-8; D gene: -; clone size: -; CDR3 protein: CASSPLRVSYGYTF; CDR3 DNA: TGTGCCAGCAGCCCGCTGAGGGTGAGCTATGGCTACACCTTC
J gene: TRBJ2-7; V gene: TRBV28; D gene: -; clone size: once; CDR3 protein: CASSPGLNYEQYF; CDR3 DNA: TGTGCCAGCAGTCCGGGACTTAACTACGAGCAGTACTTC
J gene: TRBJ2-7; V gene: TRBV7-9; D gene: TRBD1; clone size: -; CDR3 protein: CASSFARDSRDEQYF; CDR3 DNA: TGTGCCAGCAGCTTTGCCCGGGACAGTCGCGACGAGCAGTACTTC
J gene: TRBJ1-1; V gene: TRBV19; D gene: -; clone size: -; CDR3 protein: CASSLSRVRGTEAFF; CDR3 DNA: TGTGCCAGTAGTCTGTCCAGGGTTAGGGGAACTGAAGCTTTCTTT
J gene: TRBJ1-5; V gene: TRBV13; D gene: -; clone size: few; CDR3 protein: CASSLGSGINQPQHF; CDR3 DNA: TGTGCCAGCAGCTTAGGTTCAGGGATAAATCAGCCCCAGCATTTT
J gene: TRBJ1-1; V gene: TRBV7-3; D gene: -; clone size: -; CDR3 protein: CASSLSGGNTEAFF; CDR3 DNA: TGTGCCAGCAGCCTTAGCGGAGGTAACACTGAAGCTTTCTTT
J gene: TRBJ2-7; V gene: TRBV27; D gene: TRBD2; clone size: -; CDR3 protein: CASSGTSGYEQYF; CDR3 DNA: TGTGCCAGCAGCGGGACTAGCGGCTACGAGCAGTACTTC
J gene: TRBJ2-1; V gene: TRBV9; D gene: TRBD1; clone size: -; CDR3 protein: CASSPRDRAIGNEQFF; CDR3 DNA: TGTGCCAGCAGCCCCCGGGACAGGGCGATTGGCAATGAGCAGTTCTTC
J gene: TRBJ2-3; V gene: TRBV5-1; D gene: -; clone size: -; CDR3 protein: CAIQEGDTQYF; CDR3 DNA: TGCGCCATCCAGGAGGGAGATACGCAGTATTTT
J gene: TRBJ2-1; V gene: TRBV9; D gene: -; clone size: -; CDR3 protein: CASSAEGSYNEQFF; CDR3 DNA: TGTGCCAGCAGCGCGGAGGGATCCTACAATGAGCAGTTCTTC
J gene: TRBJ2-3; V gene: TRBV10-3; D gene: -; clone size: -; CDR3 protein: CAISESTGTDTQYF; CDR3 DNA: TGTGCCATCAGTGAGTCGACGGGGACAGATACGCAGTATTTT
J gene: TRBJ2-7; V gene: TRBV7-9; D gene: -; clone size: -; CDR3 protein: CASSLSLYEQYF; CDR3 DNA: TGTGCCAGCAGCTTGAGCCTCTACGAGCAGTACTTC
J gene: TRBJ2-7; V gene: TRBV25-1; D gene: -; clone size: -; CDR3 protein: CASRLQGVHEQYF; CDR3 DNA: TGTGCCAGCAGATTACAGGGTGTTCACGAGCAGTACTTC
J gene: TRBJ2-3; V gene: TRBV2; D gene: -; clone size: -; CDR3 protein: CASSDGGQDTQYF; CDR3 DNA: TGTGCCAGCAGTGACGGGGGTCAAGATACGCAGTATTTT
J gene: TRBJ1-2; V gene: TRBV6-5; D gene: -; clone size: -; CDR3 protein: CASSYSYGGYGYTF; CDR3 DNA: TGTGCCAGCAGTTACTCCTACGGCGGCTATGGCTACACCTTC
J gene: TRBJ1-1; V gene: TRBV2; D gene: -; clone size: -; CDR3 protein: CASSVGQNTEAFF; CDR3 DNA: TGTGCCAGCAGTGTTGGGCAGAACACTGAAGCTTTCTTT
J gene: TRBJ1-1; V gene: TRBV4-3; D gene: -; clone size: -; CDR3 protein: CASSLRLGAGTEAFF; CDR3 DNA: TGCGCCAGCAGCCTGCGGCTGGGCGCGGGCACTGAAGCTTTCTTT
J gene: TRBJ1-4; V gene: TRBV5-1; D gene: -; clone size: -; CDR3 protein: CASSTKSDQNEKLFF; CDR3 DNA: TGCGCCAGCAGCACTAAGTCCGATCAAAATGAAAAACTGTTTTTT
J gene: TRBJ1-5; V gene: TRBV29-1; D gene: -; clone size: -; CDR3 protein: CSGGTGGARSQPQHF; CDR3 DNA: TGCAGCGGGGGAACGGGGGGCGCGCGGAGTCAGCCCCAGCATTTT
J gene: TRBJ2-7; V gene: TRBV27; D gene: TRBD1; clone size: -; CDR3 protein: CASSSPGQAYYEQYF; CDR3 DNA: TGTGCCAGCAGTTCCCCGGGACAGGCTTACTACGAGCAGTACTTC
J gene: TRBJ1-2; V gene: TRBV5-6; D gene: -; clone size: -; CDR3 protein: CASSLEQFYGYTF; CDR3 DNA: TGTGCCAGCAGCTTGGAACAGTTCTATGGCTACACCTTC
J gene: TRBJ1-1; V gene: TRBV6-5; D gene: TRBD1; clone size: -; CDR3 protein: CASSYGDSWNTEAFF; CDR3 DNA: TGTGCCAGCAGTTACGGGGACAGCTGGAACACTGAAGCTTTCTTT
J gene: TRBJ2-7; V gene: TRBV27; D gene: -; clone size: -; CDR3 protein: CASSLGGGGGAYEQYF; CDR3 DNA: TGTGCCAGCAGTTTAGGGGGCGGTGGCGGCGCCTACGAGCAGTACTTC
J gene: TRBJ1-3; V gene: TRBV5-1; D gene: -; clone size: -; CDR3 protein: CASSDGGSGNTIYF; CDR3 DNA: TGCGCCAGCAGCGACGGCGGCTCTGGAAACACCATATATTTT
J gene: TRBJ2-7; V gene: TRBV15; D gene: TRBD1; clone size: -; CDR3 protein: CATSRTRTGSGEQYF; CDR3 DNA: TGTGCCACCAGCAGAACCCGGACAGGCAGTGGCGAGCAGTACTTC
J gene: TRBJ2-7; V gene: TRBV28; D gene: TRBD2; clone size: -; CDR3 protein: CASEEASGRPDEQYF; CDR3 DNA: TGTGCCAGCGAGGAGGCTAGCGGGAGGCCAGACGAGCAGTACTTC
J gene: TRBJ2-5; V gene: TRBV27; D gene: -; clone size: -; CDR3 protein: CASSSLGGLQETQYF; CDR3 DNA: TGTGCCAGCAGTTCGTTGGGGGGTCTACAAGAGACCCAGTACTTC
J gene: TRBJ2-3; V gene: TRBV27; D gene: TRBD2; clone size: -; CDR3 protein: CASRSLAGATDTQYF; CDR3 DNA: TGTGCCAGCAGATCATTAGCGGGGGCCACAGATACGCAGTATTTT
J gene: TRBJ1-5; V gene: TRBV19; D gene: -; clone size: -; CDR3 protein: CASRQINQPQHF; CDR3 DNA: TGTGCCAGCCGACAGATCAATCAGCCCCAGCATTTT
J gene: TRBJ2-7; V gene: TRBV19; D gene: -; clone size: -; CDR3 protein: CASSIGRSKGAPYEQYF; CDR3 DNA: TGTGCCAGTAGTATCGGTCGGTCAAAAGGGGCACCCTACGAGCAGTACTTC
J gene: TRBJ2-1; V gene: TRBV2; D gene: -; clone size: few; CDR3 protein: CASSLQDSPVGQFF; CDR3 DNA: TGTGCCAGCAGTTTACAGGACAGTCCTGTGGGGCAGTTCTTC
J gene: TRBJ2-7; V gene: TRBV7-6; D gene: -; clone size: -; CDR3 protein: CASSPEASRAEEQYF; CDR3 DNA: TGTGCCAGCAGCCCTGAGGCTAGCCGAGCGGAAGAGCAGTACTTC
J gene: TRBJ2-1; V gene: TRBV6-5; D gene: -; clone size: -; CDR3 protein: CASSSPYRDGQFWVF; CDR3 DNA: TGTGCCAGCAGTTCCCCTTACCGGGATGGTCAGTTTTGGGTCTTC
J gene: TRBJ1-4; V gene: TRBV11-2; D gene: -; clone size: -; CDR3 protein: CASSYRDTRQGLEKLFF; CDR3 DNA: TGTGCCAGCAGCTATAGGGACACGCGCCAGGGTTTGGAAAAACTGTTTTTT
J gene: TRBJ2-7; V gene: TRBV2; D gene: TRBD2; clone size: -; CDR3 protein: CASNRLAGAYEQYF; CDR3 DNA: TGTGCCAGCAATAGACTAGCGGGAGCTTACGAGCAGTACTTC
J gene: TRBJ1-1; V gene: TRBV29-1; D gene: TRBD1; clone size: -; CDR3 protein: CSAGQGNTEAFF; CDR3 DNA: TGCAGCGCCGGACAGGGAAACACTGAAGCTTTCTTT
J gene: TRBJ2-3; V gene: TRBV7-2; D gene: -; clone size: -; CDR3 protein: CASSLSTDTQYF; CDR3 DNA: TGTGCCAGCAGCCTATCCACAGATACGCAGTATTTT
J gene: TRBJ1-1; V gene: TRBV14; D gene: TRBD1; clone size: -; CDR3 protein: CASSLRTGGVEAFF; CDR3 DNA: TGTGCCAGCAGCTTGAGGACAGGGGGAGTTGAAGCTTTCTTT